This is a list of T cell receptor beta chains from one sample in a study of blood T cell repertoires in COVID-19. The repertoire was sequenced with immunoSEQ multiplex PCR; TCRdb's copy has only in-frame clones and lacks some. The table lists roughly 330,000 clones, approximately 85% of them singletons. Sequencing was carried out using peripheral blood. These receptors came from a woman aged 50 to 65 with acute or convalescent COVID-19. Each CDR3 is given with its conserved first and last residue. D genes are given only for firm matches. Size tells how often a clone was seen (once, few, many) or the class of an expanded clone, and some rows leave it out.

CDR3: CASSLTLSSNDEQFF; DNA: TGTGCCAGCAGCTTAACGTTGTCTAGCAACGATGAGCAGTTCTTC; length: 15; D: .; size: .; J: TRBJ2-1; V: TRBV7-3
CDR3: CASSPLAGSYNEQFF; DNA: TGTGCCAGCAGCCCGTTAGCGGGTTCCTACAATGAGCAGTTCTTC; length: 15; D: TRBD2; size: .; J: TRBJ2-1; V: TRBV9
CDR3: CASSLGANEQFF; DNA: TGTGCCAGCAGCTTGGGAGCTAATGAGCAGTTCTTC; length: 12; D: .; size: .; J: TRBJ2-1; V: TRBV5-5
CDR3: CASSSWTGGQETQYF; DNA: TGTGCCAGCAGTTCCTGGACAGGGGGACAAGAGACCCAGTACTTC; length: 15; D: TRBD1; size: .; J: TRBJ2-5; V: TRBV28
CDR3: CASSTGTGDNQPQHF; DNA: TGTGCCAGCAGCACCGGGACAGGGGACAATCAGCCCCAGCATTTT; length: 15; D: TRBD1; size: .; J: TRBJ1-5; V: TRBV7-9
CDR3: CASSETGGVGSYTF; DNA: TGTGCCAGCAGTGAAACAGGGGGCGTAGGAAGCTACACCTTC; length: 14; D: TRBD1; size: .; J: TRBJ1-2; V: TRBV6-4
CDR3: CSAPRGAGAPNYNEQFF; DNA: TGCAGCGCCCCCCGTGGGGCGGGAGCTCCTAATTACAATGAGCAGTTCTTC; length: 17; D: TRBD2; size: .; J: TRBJ2-1; V: TRBV29-1
CDR3: CASTSGRRGYEQYF; DNA: TGTGCCAGCACTAGCGGGAGACGCGGCTACGAGCAGTACTTC; length: 14; D: TRBD2; size: few; J: TRBJ2-7; V: TRBV2
CDR3: CASSLGGQGNEQFF; DNA: TGCGCCAGCAGCTTGGGGGGCCAGGGAAATGAGCAGTTCTTC; length: 14; D: .; size: .; J: TRBJ2-1; V: TRBV5-1
CDR3: CASSVGLAVSYEQYF; DNA: TGCGCCAGCAGCGTGGGACTAGCGGTATCCTACGAGCAGTACTTC; length: 15; D: TRBD2; size: .; J: TRBJ2-7; V: TRBV5-1
CDR3: CASSSPLAGSMGNEQFF; DNA: TGCGCCAGCAGCTCCCCTTTAGCGGGGAGTATGGGCAATGAGCAGTTCTTC; length: 17; D: TRBD2; size: .; J: TRBJ2-1; V: TRBV5-1
CDR3: CASSRGGYSQPQHF; DNA: TGTGCCAGCTCACGGGGGGGGTACAGCCAGCCCCAGCATTTT; length: 14; D: .; size: .; J: TRBJ1-5; V: TRBV18
CDR3: CATSEAGVGEQYF; DNA: TGTGCCACCAGTGAAGCGGGAGTGGGCGAGCAGTACTTC; length: 13; D: TRBD2; size: .; J: TRBJ2-7; V: TRBV24-1
CDR3: CASSYFLRLVNEQFF; DNA: TGTGCCAGCAGTTACTTTCTGAGACTAGTTAATGAGCAGTTCTTC; length: 15; D: .; size: once; J: TRBJ2-1; V: TRBV6-2/TRBV6-3